This TCR beta chain was captured in a study of blood T cell repertoires in COVID-19. The length of the CDR3 is 15 residues. Looked up from germline, CDR1 is LNHDA and CDR2 is SQIVND (reference sequence). V dropped 10 bases and J dropped 2 bases, with 20 bases sitting between them. Sequencing used immunoSEQ multiplex PCR; TCRdb keeps in-frame clones, though not all of them. The data hold about 140,000 clones, with 79% observed a single time. This clone has a single count. The sample consisted of peripheral blood. This TCR was sampled from a man over 45 with active or convalescent COVID-19. The chain couples TRBV19 to TRBJ1-2, with D possibly TRBD1 on 5 matching bases. CDR3 coding DNA: TGTGCCACCCATTCCGGGGGAGGGGTGAACTATGGCTACACCTTC. Its protein product is CATHSGGGVNYGYTF.